The entry that follows covers one T cell receptor (beta chain) sequence. It has no known antigen specificity. Per-nucleotide qualities are absent, and no much larger clonotype sits a single base away. The roughly 37 donors, aged 6 to 90 years, were systemically healthy Caucasian individuals from Russia. Each donor gave 8.5 to 10 milliliters of peripheral blood, collected into EDTA-treated Vacutainer tubes. Ficoll-Paque density-gradient centrifugation was used to isolate PBMCs, with at least 6.5 million per sample. Total RNA was extracted from PBMCs with Trizol reagent, with at least 6 micrograms obtained per sample. For every donor, flow cytometry on a PBMC aliquot measured the percentage of naive CD45RAhigh/CD27high T cells. These data originate in a study of blood T cells in healthy people across ages (dated by TCRdb to between 2015 and 2017). For the study in its entirety: In model experiments, template switching captured roughly one uniquely barcoded TCR beta cDNA molecule for every two T cells. To avoid experimental bias, donors of different ages were distributed randomly across sequencing lanes. The donors were split into four age groups: young (average 16 years), middle-aged (roughly 40), aged (roughly 60) and long-lived (82). Age-related changes in TCR beta repertoire diversity were measured in the study by deep sequencing normalized with unique cDNA molecular identifiers. The study analyzed two additional independent replicas of 1 million unique cDNA reads from the same blood draw for two donors, one aged 18 to 29 and one aged 80 or older.

Results and caveats for the whole study, not just this receptor: Since profiling was done on bulk unsorted PBMCs, naive and antigen-experienced compartments could not be conclusively compared. As age increased, observed TCR beta diversity per million T cells dropped in a roughly linear way, and a significant reduction was already evident by age 40. Estimates of total diversity from one million sequenced T cells were regarded as lower bounds and underestimates. Compared with the aged group, more naive CD4+ T cells, fewer expanded clones and increased TCR diversity were shown by the long-lived group, suggesting age selection. The percentage of naive T cells measured by flow cytometry correlated strongly with observed TCR beta diversity. Because donor CMV infection status was unknown, age-related changes in expanded clonotypes were potentially confounded.

Receptor amplification or capture employed 5' RACE. These reads were obtained on an Illumina HiSeq 2500. The second PCR ran for about 6 to 12 cycles and used a J-beta primer mix along with a sample-barcoded 5' primer. A unique molecular identifier was introduced onto each TCR beta cDNA molecule by a template-switch 5' adaptor carrying 12 random nucleotides. Each sample yielded at least 3 million CDR3-containing paired-end reads. All of the RNA was converted into first-strand cDNA using the Mint cDNA synthesis kit, with a TRBC-specific oligonucleotide serving as the primer. Following uracil-DNA glycosylase treatment, all cDNA underwent a first 18-cycle PCR with the universal primers M1SS and BC2_uni_R. On the study's bioinformatics: For normalization, 1 million high-quality reads were randomly selected from each sample, with every read carrying a distinct molecular identifier. Instead of being binned into consensus sequences, reads with shared molecular identifiers were discarded. MiTCR, set to a Q25 quality threshold and the strictest error-elimination algorithm, was used for CDR3 identification, clonotype clustering and error correction. A nonparametric unseen species model using Euler transformation provided a lower-bound estimate of total TCR beta diversity. TCRdb took the public reads, trimmed them with fastp at Q25, ran MiXCR for clone calling and kept in-frame beta chains. Identical CDR3 protein sequences are pooled into one entry, listed with their most common genes and DNA. TCRdb assigned the V and J calls; the authors' analysis was not used. This sample holds 910,000 or so distinct CDR3 sequences; just over 50% were observed only once. Around a fifth of the sample goes to the ten largest clones.

V loses 0 bases of germline sequence and J loses 11 bases, and the interval between the two ends is 25 bases. Looking up the germline V gene yields CDR1 LGHNT and CDR2 FRNRAP. From its cysteine to its phenylalanine, the CDR3 spans 17 amino acids. The DNA shown is the 51-base CDR3, in frame from base 1. The sequence was collected from a woman in her sixties or seventies in good health. Recombination connected TRBV12-5 to TRBJ2-5, with the D segment identity uncertain. Sequenced sample: blood. The CDR3 in this case is CASGLVPALSSYNEQYF. Read as DNA, the sequence is TGTGCTAGTGGTTTGGTACCCGCCCTAAGCTCCTACAATGAGCAGTACTTC.